Below are 21 T cell receptor beta chains sequenced from a single sample in a study of beta chain features in type 1 diabetes. Expressed TCRB transcripts were sequenced because the isolated RNA had all been reverse transcribed beforehand. The repertoire was sequenced with immunoSEQ multiplex PCR; TCRdb's copy has only in-frame clones and lacks some. The sample has over 100,000 clones, roughly 43% seen once. Sequenced: stem cell memory CD4+ T cells from blood. These receptor sequences come from a woman under 30 in good health.

V is TRBV14 and J is TRBJ2-5; TRBD2 matches at 9 bases. The DNA matches TRBJ2-7 better at its end, which makes the J call doubtful. This CDR3 has 17 amino acids. Germline values: CDR1 SGHDN, CDR2 FVKESK. CDR3: CASSQGLAEISSYEQYF. CDR3 nucleotides: TGTGCCAGCAGCCAAGGACTAGCGGAGATAAGCTCCTACGAGCAGTACTTC.

This clone was counted between two and nine times. The CDR3 DNA is TGTGCCAGCTCACCCCCTGAGGGAGCTAACTATGGCTACACCTTC. This translates into CASSPPEGANYGYTF. This chain connects TRBV18 to TRBJ1-2; D remains unclear. CDR1 is KGHSH and CDR2 is LQKENI in the germline V gene. V was shortened by 3 bases and J by 0 bases, with 11 bases between the two germline ends. This CDR3 contains 15 residues.

The chain recombines TRBV28 with TRBJ2-7; D possibly corresponds to TRBD2 (6 bases). The V end was cut by 8 bases, the J end by 3 bases, with 14 bases between. This CDR3 is built from 13 residues. Per germline, CDR1 MDHEN and CDR2 SYDVKM. The CDR3 loop reads CASRENPLYEQYF. Written as DNA, the CDR3 is TGTGCCAGCCGGGAGAATCCCCTCTACGAGCAGTACTTC. The entire variable domain, with the rest obtained from reference TRBV28 and TRBJ2-7, is as follows: DVKVTQSSRYLVKRTGEKVFLECVQDMDHENMFWYRQDPGLGLRLIYFSYDVKMKEKGDIPEGYSVSREKKERFSLILESASTNQTSMYLCASRENPLYEQYFGPGTRLTVT.

CDR3 coding DNA: TGTGCCAGCAGCGCCATAGATACGCAGTATTTT. This sequence encodes CASSAIDTQYF. The J gene is TRBJ2-3, the V gene TRBV9; D is unresolved. V was cut by 3 bases and J by 5 bases, with 4 bases left in between. The CDR3 spans 11 residues. Germline V gene data show CDR1 as SGDLS and CDR2 as YYNGEE.

The V and J genes are TRBV28 and TRBJ1-2; D may be TRBD1 (6 bases). V was pared by 9 bases and J by 5 bases, with 19 bases between. CDR1 is MDHEN, CDR2 SYDVKM, per germline. This CDR3 contains 14 residues. The CDR3 bases are TGTGCCAGTATAAGGGGGGGAAGTCCATATGGCTACACCTTC. It translates to CASIRGGSPYGYTF.

The rearrangement links TRBV30 to TRBJ2-1; 10 bases are a match to TRBD2. The trim removed 1 base at V and 4 bases at J, leaving 7 bases unmatched. The CDR3 spans 16 residues. In germline, CDR1 is GTSNPN, CDR2 SVGIG (reference sequence). As DNA, the CDR3 is TGTGCCTGGAGTGCCCTCTCTAGCGGGAGTTACAATGAGCAGTTCTTC. Translating it yields CAWSALSSGSYNEQFF.

The chain joins TRBV28 to TRBJ2-7; 9 bases agree with TRBD1. The CDR3 loop spans 17 amino acids. J was trimmed by 3 bases and V by 5 bases; bases with no gene match: 14. CDR1 is MDHEN and CDR2 is SYDVKM in the germline V gene. In DNA, the CDR3 is TGTGCCAGCAGTGTGCACCCTGGGACAGGGCGAAACTACGAGCAGTACTTC. It is translated as CASSVHPGTGRNYEQYF.

The chain combines TRBV6-5 with TRBJ1-5; TRBD1 might be the D (5 bases). The CDR3 contains 16 residues. The germline V gene encodes CDR1 MNHEY and CDR2 SVGAGI. V was trimmed by 0 bases and J by 5 bases, leaving 14 bases between them. The CDR3 DNA reads as TGTGCCAGCAGTTACTCATACCAGGGTATTCATCAGCCCCAGCATTTT. Translated: CASSYSYQGIHQPQHF.

This clone was detected only a few times. The rearrangement joins TRBV5-1 to TRBJ1-5; a possible D gene is TRBD1 (6 bases). Trimming took 4 bases from V and 7 from J, leaving 15 bases between them. Germline V gene lookup returns CDR1 SGHRS and CDR2 YFSETQ. The CDR3 extends over 14 amino acids. The DNA for the CDR3 is TGCGCCAGCAGCCGGGAAGGGGGTCGACAGCCCCAGCATTTT. This sequence encodes CASSREGGRQPQHF.

This clone was recorded a few times. The rearrangement uses TRBV25-1 and TRBJ2-2; 11 bases map to TRBD2. The CDR3 totals 16 residues. CDR1 is MGHDK, CDR2 SYGVNS, per germline. The V segment lost 7 bases and the J segment 4 bases; nucleotides outside the gene matches: 8. The CDR3, as DNA: TGTGCCAGCACTGTAGCGGGAGGGCCACCCACCGGGGAGCTGTTTTTT. Translated: CASTVAGGPPTGELFF. The full variable domain, in which reference TRBV25-1 and TRBJ2-2 provide the parts outside the CDR3, is EADIYQTPRYLVIGTGKKITLECSQTMGHDKMYWYQQDPGMELHLIHYSYGVNSTEKGDLSSESTVSRIRTEHFPLTLESARPSHTSQYLCASTVAGGPPTGELFFGEGSRLTVL.

Only a few counts were recorded for this clone. V and J are TRBV7-9 and TRBJ1-5; 11 nucleotides line up with TRBD1. With V trimmed by 5 bases and J by 7 bases, 4 bases remained unmatched. The CDR3 has 14 amino acids. Germline V gives CDR1 SEHNR, CDR2 FQNEAQ (reference sequence). This chain's CDR3 is CASSRGTGGQPQHF. The DNA of the CDR3 is TGTGCCAGCAGCCGTGGGACAGGGGGGCAGCCCCAGCATTTT.

The chain uses TRBV6-5 and TRBJ2-7, with a weak D call TRBD1 (5 bases). Trimming pared 0 bases from V and 2 bases from J, leaving 8 bases between. This CDR3 comprises 14 residues. CDR1 is MNHEY and CDR2 is SVGAGI in the germline V gene. The CDR3 sequence: CASSYSWTTYEQYF. CDR3 bases: TGTGCCAGCAGTTACTCATGGACAACCTACGAGCAGTACTTC.

The chain uses TRBV28 and TRBJ2-7, with TRBD1 matching over 8 bases. Germline trimming cut 8 bases from V and 6 bases from J; bases unmatched to any gene: 15. The length of the CDR3 is 15 residues. Germline loops: CDR1 MDHEN, CDR2 SYDVKM. CDR3 sequence (DNA): TGTGCCAGCCGACCCGCTTCAGGGGGCCGAAGCGAGCAGTACTTC. Translation gives CASRPASGGRSEQYF.

This clone has only a few counts. This chain joins TRBV5-1 and TRBJ2-2; 8 bases map to TRBD1. V trimming: 0 bases; J trimming: 3 bases; junction bases outside the gene matches: 4. The germline gives CDR1 SGHRS, CDR2 YFSETQ. CDR3 length: 16 residues. DNA for the CDR3: TGCGCCAGCAGCTTGGACGGGACAGGTCACACCGGGGAGCTGTTTTTT. It is translated as CASSLDGTGHTGELFF.

This chain uses TRBV27 with TRBJ2-1; 10 bases line up with TRBD2. The length of the CDR3 is 16 residues. CDR1 is MNHEY, CDR2 SMNVEV, per germline (reference sequence). The V and J ends lost 6 bases and 2 bases, in that order; junction bases with no gene match: 7. CDR3 in DNA: TGTGCCAGCAGGACCAGGACTAGCGGTCCCTACAATGAGCAGTTCTTC. It specifies CASRTRTSGPYNEQFF.

Here the CDR3 reads CASSQGTVMNTEAFF. CDR3 in DNA: TGTGCCAGCAGCCAAGGGACAGTGATGAACACTGAAGCTTTCTTT. This rearrangement joins TRBV4-2 to TRBJ1-1; D is perhaps TRBD1 (6 bases). The germline V and J ends were trimmed by 1 base and 0 bases, with 9 bases remaining between them. Per the germline V gene, CDR1 is LGHNA and CDR2 is YNFKEQ. The CDR3 runs to 15 residues.

This rearrangement joins TRBV7-3 to TRBJ2-1; TRBD2 matches at 7 bases. CDR1 SGHTA and CDR2 FQGTGA come from the germline V gene. Unmatched junction bases numbered 12, after V lost 2 bases and J lost 5 bases. The CDR3 consists of 17 residues. The CDR3, as DNA: TGTGCCAGCAGCTTAGTCGGTAGCGGGTTTTTAGACAATGAGCAGTTCTTC. Translated: CASSLVGSGFLDNEQFF.

This chain joins TRBV5-1 and TRBJ2-1; 7 nucleotides align to TRBD1. Trimming removed 3 bases from V and 7 bases from J; junction bases left unmatched: 10. The length of the CDR3 is 15 residues. The V gene's germline CDR1 is SGHRS and CDR2 YFSETQ. The CDR3 DNA reads as TGCGCCAGCAGCTACGGACAGGTCCCTTATAATGAGCAGTTCTTC. Its translation is CASSYGQVPYNEQFF.

This clone was seen a handful of times. This chain connects TRBV6-6 to TRBJ2-3; D remains ambiguous. CDR1 and CDR2 from the germline V gene are MNHNY and SVGAGI (reference sequence). The ends were cut back, 6 bases at V and 4 bases at J, with 8 bases in the middle. The CDR3 totals 12 residues. The CDR3 here is CASSLFSDTQYF. In DNA form, the CDR3 reads TGTGCCAGCAGCCTCTTTTCAGATACGCAGTATTTT.

This clone was detected a few times. This chain connects TRBV7-2 to TRBJ2-7; perhaps TRBD1 as D (6 bases). V was pared by 8 bases and J by 7 bases, with 18 bases between. The CDR3 runs to 13 residues. CDR1 is SGHTA, CDR2 FQGNSA, per germline. The CDR3 loop is CASQQGLPSEQYF. The CDR3 DNA reads as TGTGCCAGCCAGCAGGGGTTACCGAGTGAGCAGTACTTC.

The gene calls are TRBV14 and TRBJ2-7; 7 bases align to TRBD1. Germline lookup yields CDR1 SGHDN and CDR2 FVKESK. Trimming took 4 bases from V and 2 from J; bases not matched to a gene: 11. The CDR3 sequence is 16 residues long. The CDR3 DNA follows: TGTGCCAGCAGCCGGGTTGGAATAGGGACAGCCTACGAGCAGTACTTC. Translating it yields CASSRVGIGTAYEQYF.